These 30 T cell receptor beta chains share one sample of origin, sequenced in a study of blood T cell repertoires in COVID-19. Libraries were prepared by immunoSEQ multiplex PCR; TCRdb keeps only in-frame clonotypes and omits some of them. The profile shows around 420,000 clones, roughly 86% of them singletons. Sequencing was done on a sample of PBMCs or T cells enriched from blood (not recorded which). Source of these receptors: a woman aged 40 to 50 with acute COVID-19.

CDR3 DNA: TGTGCCAGCAGCTTAGCGAGGGAGCAGTACTTC. Translated: CASSLAREQYF. The chain recombines TRBV7-9 with TRBJ2-7; D is ambiguous. The V end was cut by 0 bases, the J end by 7 bases, with 4 bases between. This CDR3 comprises 11 residues. The germline V gene encodes CDR1 SEHNR and CDR2 FQNEAQ (reference sequence).

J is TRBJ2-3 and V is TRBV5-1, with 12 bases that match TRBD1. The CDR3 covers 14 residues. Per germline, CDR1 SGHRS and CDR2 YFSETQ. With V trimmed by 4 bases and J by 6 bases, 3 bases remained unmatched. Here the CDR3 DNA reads TGCGCCAGCAGCGGGACAGGGGGCTCGGATACGCAGTATTTT. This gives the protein CASSGTGGSDTQYF.

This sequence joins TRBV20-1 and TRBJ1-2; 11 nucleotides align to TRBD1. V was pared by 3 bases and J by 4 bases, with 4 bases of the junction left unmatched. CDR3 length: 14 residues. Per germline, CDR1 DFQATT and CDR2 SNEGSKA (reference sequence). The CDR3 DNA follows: TGCAGTGCTAGTAGGACAGGGGGCAGCTATGGCTACACCTTC. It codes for CSASRTGGSYGYTF.

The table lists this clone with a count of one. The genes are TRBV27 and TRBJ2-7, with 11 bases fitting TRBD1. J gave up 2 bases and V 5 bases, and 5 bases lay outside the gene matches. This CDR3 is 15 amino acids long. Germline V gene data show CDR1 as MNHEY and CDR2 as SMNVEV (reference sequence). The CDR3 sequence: CASSRGQGATYEQYF. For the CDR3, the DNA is TGTGCCAGCAGTCGAGGACAGGGGGCAACCTACGAGCAGTACTTC.

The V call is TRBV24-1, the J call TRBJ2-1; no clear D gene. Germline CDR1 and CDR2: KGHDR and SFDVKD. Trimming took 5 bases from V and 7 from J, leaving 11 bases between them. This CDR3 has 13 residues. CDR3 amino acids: CATSVGIRNEQFF. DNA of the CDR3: TGTGCCACCAGTGTGGGCATTCGGAATGAGCAGTTCTTC.

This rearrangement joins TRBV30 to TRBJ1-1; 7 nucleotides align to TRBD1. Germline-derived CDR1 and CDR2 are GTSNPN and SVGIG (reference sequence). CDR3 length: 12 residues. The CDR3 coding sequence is TGTGCATACGGACAGGAGAACACTGAAGCTTTCTTT. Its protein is CAYGQENTEAFF.

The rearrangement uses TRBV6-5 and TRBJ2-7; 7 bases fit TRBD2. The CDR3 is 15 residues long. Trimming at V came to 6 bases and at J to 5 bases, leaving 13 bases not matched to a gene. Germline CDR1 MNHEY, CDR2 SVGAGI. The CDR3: CASRNGGIGMDEQYF. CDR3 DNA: TGTGCCAGCAGGAACGGGGGGATAGGGATGGACGAGCAGTACTTC.

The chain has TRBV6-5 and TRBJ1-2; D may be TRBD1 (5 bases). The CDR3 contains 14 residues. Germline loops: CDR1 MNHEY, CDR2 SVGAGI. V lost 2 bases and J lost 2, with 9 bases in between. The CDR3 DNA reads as TGTGCCAGCAGTTACCTCGGGGGGAACTATGGCTACACCTTC. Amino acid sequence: CASSYLGGNYGYTF.

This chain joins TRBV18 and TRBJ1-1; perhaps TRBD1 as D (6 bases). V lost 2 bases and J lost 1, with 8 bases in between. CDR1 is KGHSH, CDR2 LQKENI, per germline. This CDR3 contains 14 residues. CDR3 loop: CASSPDRQNTEAFF. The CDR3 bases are TGTGCCAGCTCACCAGACAGGCAGAACACTGAAGCTTTCTTT.

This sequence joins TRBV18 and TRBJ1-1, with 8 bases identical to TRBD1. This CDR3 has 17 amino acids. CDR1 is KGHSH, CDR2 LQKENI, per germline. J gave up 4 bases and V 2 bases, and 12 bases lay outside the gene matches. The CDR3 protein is CASSPRTSGGTFTEAFF. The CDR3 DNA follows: TGTGCCAGCTCACCAAGGACATCAGGGGGCACTTTCACTGAAGCTTTCTTT.

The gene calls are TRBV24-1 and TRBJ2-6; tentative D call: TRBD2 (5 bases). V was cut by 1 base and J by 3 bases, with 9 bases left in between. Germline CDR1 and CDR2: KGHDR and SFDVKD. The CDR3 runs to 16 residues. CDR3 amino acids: CATSDFSGSGANVLTF. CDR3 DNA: TGTGCCACCAGTGATTTTTCGGGGAGTGGGGCCAACGTCCTGACTTTC.

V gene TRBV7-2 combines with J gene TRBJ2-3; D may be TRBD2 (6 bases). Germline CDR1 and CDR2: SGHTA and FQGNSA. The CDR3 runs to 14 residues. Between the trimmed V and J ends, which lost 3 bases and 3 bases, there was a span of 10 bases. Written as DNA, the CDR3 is TGTGCCAGCAGCTTCCGGGGGAATACAGATACGCAGTATTTT. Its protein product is CASSFRGNTDTQYF.

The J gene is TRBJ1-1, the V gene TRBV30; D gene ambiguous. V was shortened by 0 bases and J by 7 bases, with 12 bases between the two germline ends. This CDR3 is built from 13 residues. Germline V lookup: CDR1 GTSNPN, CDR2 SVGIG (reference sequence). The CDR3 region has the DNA TGTGCCTGGAGTGTACGGGTAGACGATGAAGCTTTCTTT. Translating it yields CAWSVRVDDEAFF.

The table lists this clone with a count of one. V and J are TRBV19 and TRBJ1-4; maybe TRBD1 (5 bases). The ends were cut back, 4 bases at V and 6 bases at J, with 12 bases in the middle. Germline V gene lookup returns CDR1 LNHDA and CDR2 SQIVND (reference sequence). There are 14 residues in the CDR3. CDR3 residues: CASSNQGLDEKLFF. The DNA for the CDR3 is TGTGCCAGTAGTAACCAGGGTCTGGATGAAAAACTGTTTTTT.

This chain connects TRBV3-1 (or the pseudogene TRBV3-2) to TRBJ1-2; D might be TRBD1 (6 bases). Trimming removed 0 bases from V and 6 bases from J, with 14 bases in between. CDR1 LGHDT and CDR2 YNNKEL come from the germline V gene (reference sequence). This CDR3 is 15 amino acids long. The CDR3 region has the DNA TGTGCCAGCAGCCAAGAGAATCAGGGGCGACATGGCTACACCTTC. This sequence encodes CASSQENQGRHGYTF.

CDR3 amino acids: CASTLGQGLNNEQFF. For the CDR3, the DNA is TGTGCCAGCACGCTGGGACAGGGCCTTAACAATGAGCAGTTCTTC. The chain links TRBV2 to TRBJ2-1; 9 bases agree with TRBD1. Germline V gene lookup returns CDR1 SNHLY and CDR2 FYNNEI. Trimming cost V 7 bases and J 5 bases; bases outside gene matches: 9. This CDR3 contains 15 residues.

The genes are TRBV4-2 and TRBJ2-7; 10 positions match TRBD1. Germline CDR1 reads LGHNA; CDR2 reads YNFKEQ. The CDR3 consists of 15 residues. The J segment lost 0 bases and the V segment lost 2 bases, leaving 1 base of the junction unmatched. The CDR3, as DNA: TGTGCCAGCAGCCAAAGGGACAGGGGCTCCTACGAGCAGTACTTC. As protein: CASSQRDRGSYEQYF.

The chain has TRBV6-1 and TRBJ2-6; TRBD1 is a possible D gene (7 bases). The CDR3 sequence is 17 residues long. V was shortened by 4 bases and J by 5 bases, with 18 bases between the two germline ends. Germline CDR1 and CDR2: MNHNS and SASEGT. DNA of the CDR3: TGTGCCAGCAGTGGGACACAGGGGACTTGGAGGGCCAACGTCCTGACTTTC. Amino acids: CASSGTQGTWRANVLTF.

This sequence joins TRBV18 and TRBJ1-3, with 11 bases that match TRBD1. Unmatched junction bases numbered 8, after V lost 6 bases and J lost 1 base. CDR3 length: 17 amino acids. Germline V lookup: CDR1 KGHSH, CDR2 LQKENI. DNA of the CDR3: TGTGCCAGCTCGCAGGACAGGGGGCGCCTTTCTGGAAACACCATATATTTT. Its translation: CASSQDRGRLSGNTIYF.

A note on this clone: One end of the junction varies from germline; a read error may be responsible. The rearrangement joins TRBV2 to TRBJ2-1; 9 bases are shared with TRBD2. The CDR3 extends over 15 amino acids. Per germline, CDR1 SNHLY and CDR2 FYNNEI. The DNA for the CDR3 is TGTGCCAGCAGAGAAGGCGGGGGGGCCTACAATGAGCAGTTCTTC. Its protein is CASREGGGAYNEQFF. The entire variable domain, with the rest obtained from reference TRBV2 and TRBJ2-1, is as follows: EPEVTQTPSHQVTQMGQEVILRCVPISNHLYFYWYRQILGQKVEFLVSFYNNEISEKSEIFDDQFSVERPDGSNFTLKIRSTKLEDSAMYFCASREGGGAYNEQFFGPGTRLTVL.

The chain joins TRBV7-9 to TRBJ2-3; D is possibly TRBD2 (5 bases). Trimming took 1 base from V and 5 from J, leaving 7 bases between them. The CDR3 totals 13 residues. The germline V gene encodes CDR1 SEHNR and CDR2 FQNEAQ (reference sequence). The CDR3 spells CASSLVEGDTQYF. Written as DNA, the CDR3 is TGTGCCAGCAGCTTAGTCGAGGGAGATACGCAGTATTTT.

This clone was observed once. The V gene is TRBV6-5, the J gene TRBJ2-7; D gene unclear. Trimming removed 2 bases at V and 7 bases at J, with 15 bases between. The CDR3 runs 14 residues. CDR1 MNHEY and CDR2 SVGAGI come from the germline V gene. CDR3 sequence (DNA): TGTGCCAGCAGTTACGGCGGCGGATTCTTAGAGCAGTACTTC. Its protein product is CASSYGGGFLEQYF.

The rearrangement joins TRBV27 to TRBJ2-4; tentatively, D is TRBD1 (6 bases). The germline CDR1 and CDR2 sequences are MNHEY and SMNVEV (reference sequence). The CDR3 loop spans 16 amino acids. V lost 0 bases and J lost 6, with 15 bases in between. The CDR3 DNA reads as TGTGCCAGCAGTTTATCGGGCAGGGGTGGTAGAAACATTCAGTACTTC. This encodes CASSLSGRGGRNIQYF.

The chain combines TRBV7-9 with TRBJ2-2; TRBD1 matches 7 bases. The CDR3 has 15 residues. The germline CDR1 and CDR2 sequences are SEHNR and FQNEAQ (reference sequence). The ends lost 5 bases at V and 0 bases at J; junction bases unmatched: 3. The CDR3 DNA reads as TGTGCCAGCAGCCCGGGACAGTCGAACACCGGGGAGCTGTTTTTT. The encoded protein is CASSPGQSNTGELFF.

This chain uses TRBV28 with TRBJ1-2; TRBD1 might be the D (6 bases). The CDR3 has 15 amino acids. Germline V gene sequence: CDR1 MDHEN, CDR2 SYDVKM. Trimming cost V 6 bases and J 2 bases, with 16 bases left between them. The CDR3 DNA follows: TGTGCCAGCAGAAATCCTACCGGGACAAACTATGGCTACACCTTC. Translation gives CASRNPTGTNYGYTF.

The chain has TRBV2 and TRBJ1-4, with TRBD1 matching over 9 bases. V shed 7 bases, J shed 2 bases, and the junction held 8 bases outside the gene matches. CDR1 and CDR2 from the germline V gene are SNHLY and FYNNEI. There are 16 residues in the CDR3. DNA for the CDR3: TGTGCCAGCAAGACAAAACAGGGGGCGACTAATGAAAAACTGTTTTTT. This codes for CASKTKQGATNEKLFF.

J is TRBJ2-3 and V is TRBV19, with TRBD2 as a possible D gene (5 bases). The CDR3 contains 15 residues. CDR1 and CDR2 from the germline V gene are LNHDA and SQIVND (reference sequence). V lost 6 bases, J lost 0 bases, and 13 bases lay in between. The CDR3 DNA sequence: TGTGCCAGTAGCTGGGAGACTTCTAGCACAGATACGCAGTATTTT. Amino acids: CASSWETSSTDTQYF.

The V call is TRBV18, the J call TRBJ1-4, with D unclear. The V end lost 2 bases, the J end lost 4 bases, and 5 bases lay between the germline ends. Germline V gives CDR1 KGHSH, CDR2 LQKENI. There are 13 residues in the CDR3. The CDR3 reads CASSPSLNEKLFF. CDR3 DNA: TGTGCCAGCTCACCATCCCTTAATGAAAAACTGTTTTTT.

The CDR3 sequence: CASSARGEQFF. CDR3 bases: TGTGCCAGTAGTGCCCGGGGTGAGCAGTTCTTC. The chain employs TRBV19 and TRBJ2-1; D is possibly TRBD2 (5 bases). Trimming removed 5 bases from V and 9 bases from J, with 8 bases in between. This CDR3 is 11 amino acids long. Germline V gene sequence: CDR1 LNHDA, CDR2 SQIVND (reference sequence). The variable domain in full, completed from reference TRBV19 and TRBJ2-1, reads DGGITQSPKYLFRKEGQNVTLSCEQNLNHDAMYWYRQDPGQGLRLIYYSQIVNDFQKGDIAEGYSVSREKKESFPLTVTSAQKNPTAFYLCASSARGEQFFGPGTRLTVL.

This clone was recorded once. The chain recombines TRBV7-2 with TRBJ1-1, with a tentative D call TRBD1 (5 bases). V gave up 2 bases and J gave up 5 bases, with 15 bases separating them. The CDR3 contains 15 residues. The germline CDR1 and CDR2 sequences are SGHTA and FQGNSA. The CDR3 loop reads CASSLTQGLRTEAFF. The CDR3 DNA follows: TGTGCCAGCAGCTTAACCCAGGGACTTCGGACTGAAGCTTTCTTT.